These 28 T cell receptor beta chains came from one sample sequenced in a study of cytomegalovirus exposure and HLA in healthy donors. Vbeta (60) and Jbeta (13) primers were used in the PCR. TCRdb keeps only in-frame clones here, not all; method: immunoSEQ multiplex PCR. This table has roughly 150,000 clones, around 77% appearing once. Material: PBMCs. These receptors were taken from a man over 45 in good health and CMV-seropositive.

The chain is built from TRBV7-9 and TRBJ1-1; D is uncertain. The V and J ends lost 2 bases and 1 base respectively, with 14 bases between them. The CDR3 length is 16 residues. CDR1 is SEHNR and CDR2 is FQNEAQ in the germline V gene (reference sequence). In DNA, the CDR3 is TGTGCCAGCAGCTTACCGCTAGGTAGGCAGAACACTGAAGCTTTCTTT. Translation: CASSLPLGRQNTEAFF.

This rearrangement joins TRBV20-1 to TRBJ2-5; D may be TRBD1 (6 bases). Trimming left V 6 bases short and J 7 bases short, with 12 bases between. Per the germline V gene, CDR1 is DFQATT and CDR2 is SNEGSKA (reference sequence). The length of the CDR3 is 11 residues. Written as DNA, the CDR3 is TGCAGTGCCCCACAGGGTGGGACCCAGTACTTC. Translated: CSAPQGGTQYF.

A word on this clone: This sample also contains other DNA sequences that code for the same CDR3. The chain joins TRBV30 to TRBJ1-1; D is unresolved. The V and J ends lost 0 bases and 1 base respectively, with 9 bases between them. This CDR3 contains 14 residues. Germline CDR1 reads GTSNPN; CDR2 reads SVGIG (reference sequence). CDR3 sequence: CAWSVGSPNTEAFF. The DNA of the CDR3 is TGTGCCTGGAGTGTGGGCAGCCCGAACACTGAAGCTTTCTTT.

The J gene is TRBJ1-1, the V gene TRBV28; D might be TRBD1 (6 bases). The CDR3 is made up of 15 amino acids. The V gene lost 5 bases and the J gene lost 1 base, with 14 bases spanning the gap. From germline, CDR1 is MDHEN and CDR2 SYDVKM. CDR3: CASSTEDRWNTEAFF. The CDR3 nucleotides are TGTGCCAGCAGTACCGAGGACAGATGGAACACTGAAGCTTTCTTT.

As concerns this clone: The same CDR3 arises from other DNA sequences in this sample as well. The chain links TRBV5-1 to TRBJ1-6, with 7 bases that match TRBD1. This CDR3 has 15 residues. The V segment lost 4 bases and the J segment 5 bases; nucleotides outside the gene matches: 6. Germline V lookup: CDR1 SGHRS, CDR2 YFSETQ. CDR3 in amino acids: CASSLQGVDNSPLHF. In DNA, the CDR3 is TGCGCCAGCAGCCTCCAGGGGGTAGATAATTCACCCCTCCACTTT.

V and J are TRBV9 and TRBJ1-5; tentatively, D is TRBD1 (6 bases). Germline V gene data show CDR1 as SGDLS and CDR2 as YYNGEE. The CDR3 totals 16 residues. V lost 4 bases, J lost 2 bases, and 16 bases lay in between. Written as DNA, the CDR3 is TGTGCCAGCAGCCCCGGGGGGGGCGCGGGCAATCAGCCCCAGCATTTT. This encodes CASSPGGGAGNQPQHF.

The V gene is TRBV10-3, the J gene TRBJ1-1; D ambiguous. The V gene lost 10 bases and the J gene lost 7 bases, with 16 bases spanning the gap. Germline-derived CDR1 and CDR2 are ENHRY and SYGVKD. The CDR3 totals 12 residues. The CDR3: CANALRSGEAFF. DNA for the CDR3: TGTGCCAACGCCCTCAGATCGGGTGAAGCTTTCTTT.

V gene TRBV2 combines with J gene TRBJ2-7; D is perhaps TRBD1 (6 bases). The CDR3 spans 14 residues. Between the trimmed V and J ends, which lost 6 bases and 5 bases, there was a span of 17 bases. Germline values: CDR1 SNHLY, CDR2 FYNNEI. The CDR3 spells CASRNRVAANEQYF. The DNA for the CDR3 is TGTGCCAGCAGAAACAGGGTTGCCGCAAACGAGCAGTACTTC. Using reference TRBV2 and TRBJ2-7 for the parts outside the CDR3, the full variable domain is EPEVTQTPSHQVTQMGQEVILRCVPISNHLYFYWYRQILGQKVEFLVSFYNNEISEKSEIFDDQFSVERPDGSNFTLKIRSTKLEDSAMYFCASRNRVAANEQYFGPGTRLTVT.

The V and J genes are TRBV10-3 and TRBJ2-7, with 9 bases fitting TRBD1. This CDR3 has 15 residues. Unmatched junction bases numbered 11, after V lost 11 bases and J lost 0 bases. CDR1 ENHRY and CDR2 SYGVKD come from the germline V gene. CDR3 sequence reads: CAAPRGTGSSYEQYF. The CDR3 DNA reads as TGTGCCGCACCTAGGGGGACAGGGAGCTCCTACGAGCAGTACTTC.

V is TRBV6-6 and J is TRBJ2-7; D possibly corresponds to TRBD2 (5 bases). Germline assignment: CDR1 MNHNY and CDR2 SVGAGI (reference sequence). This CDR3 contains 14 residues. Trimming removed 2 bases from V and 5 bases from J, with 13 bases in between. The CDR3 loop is CASSYRDLADEQYF. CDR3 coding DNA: TGTGCCAGCAGTTACCGCGACCTAGCCGACGAGCAGTACTTC.

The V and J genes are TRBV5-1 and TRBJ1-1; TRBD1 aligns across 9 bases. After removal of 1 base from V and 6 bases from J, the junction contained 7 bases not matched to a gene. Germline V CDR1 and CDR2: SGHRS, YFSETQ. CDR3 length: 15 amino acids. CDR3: CASSLTGDRDPEAFF. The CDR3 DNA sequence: TGCGCCAGCAGCTTGACAGGGGACAGGGACCCTGAAGCTTTCTTT.

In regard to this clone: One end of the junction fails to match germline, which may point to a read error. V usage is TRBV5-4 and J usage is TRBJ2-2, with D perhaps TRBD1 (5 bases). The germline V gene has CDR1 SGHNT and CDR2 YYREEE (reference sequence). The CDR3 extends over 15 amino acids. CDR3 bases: TGTGCCGGCAGCTTGGGATCTATAGGGGCTGGGGAGCTGTTTTTT. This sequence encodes CAGSLGSIGAGELFF.

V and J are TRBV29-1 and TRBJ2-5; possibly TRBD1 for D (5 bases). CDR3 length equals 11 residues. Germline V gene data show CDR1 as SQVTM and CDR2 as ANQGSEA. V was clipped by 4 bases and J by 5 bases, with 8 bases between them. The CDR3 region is CSVVWGETQYF. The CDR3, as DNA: TGCAGCGTTGTTTGGGGCGAGACCCAGTACTTC.

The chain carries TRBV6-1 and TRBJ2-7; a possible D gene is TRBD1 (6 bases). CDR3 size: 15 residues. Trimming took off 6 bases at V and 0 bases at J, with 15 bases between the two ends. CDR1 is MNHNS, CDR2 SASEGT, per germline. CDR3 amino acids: CASRTSLTGSYEQYF. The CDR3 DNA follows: TGTGCCAGCAGAACCTCTTTGACAGGCTCCTACGAGCAGTACTTC.

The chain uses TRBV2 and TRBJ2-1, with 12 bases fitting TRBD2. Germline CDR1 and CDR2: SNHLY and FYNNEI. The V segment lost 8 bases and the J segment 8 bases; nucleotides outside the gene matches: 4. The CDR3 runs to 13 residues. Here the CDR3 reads CASRLAGVDEQFF. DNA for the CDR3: TGTGCCAGCCGACTAGCGGGGGTAGATGAGCAGTTCTTC.

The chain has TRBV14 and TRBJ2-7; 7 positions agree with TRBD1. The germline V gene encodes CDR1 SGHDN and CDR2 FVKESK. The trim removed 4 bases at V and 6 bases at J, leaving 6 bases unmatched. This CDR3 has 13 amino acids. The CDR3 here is CASSPRQGGEQYF. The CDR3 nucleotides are TGTGCCAGCAGCCCCCGACAGGGCGGCGAGCAGTACTTC.

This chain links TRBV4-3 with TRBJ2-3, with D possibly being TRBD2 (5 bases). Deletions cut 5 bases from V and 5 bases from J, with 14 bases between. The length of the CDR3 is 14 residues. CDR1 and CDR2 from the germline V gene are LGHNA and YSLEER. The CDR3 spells CASSNRPGLDTQYF. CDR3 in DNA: TGCGCCAGCAGCAATAGACCGGGGTTAGATACGCAGTATTTT.

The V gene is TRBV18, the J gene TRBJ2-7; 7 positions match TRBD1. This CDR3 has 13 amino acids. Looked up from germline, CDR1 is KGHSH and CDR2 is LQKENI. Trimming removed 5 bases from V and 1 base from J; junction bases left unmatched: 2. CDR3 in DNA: TGTGCCAGCTCAACGGGACAGTCCTACGAGCAGTACTTC. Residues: CASSTGQSYEQYF.

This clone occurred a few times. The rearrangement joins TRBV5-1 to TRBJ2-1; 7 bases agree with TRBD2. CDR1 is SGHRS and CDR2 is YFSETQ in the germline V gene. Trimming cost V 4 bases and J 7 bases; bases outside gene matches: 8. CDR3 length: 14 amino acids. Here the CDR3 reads CASSTAGTKNEQFF. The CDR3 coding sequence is TGCGCCAGCAGCACCGCAGGGACTAAGAATGAGCAGTTCTTC. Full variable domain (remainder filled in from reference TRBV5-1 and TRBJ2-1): KAGVTQTPRYLIKTRGQQVTLSCSPISGHRSVSWYQQTPGQGLQFLFEYFSETQRNKGNFPGRFSGRQFSNSRSEMNVSTLELGDSALYLCASSTAGTKNEQFFGPGTRLTVL.

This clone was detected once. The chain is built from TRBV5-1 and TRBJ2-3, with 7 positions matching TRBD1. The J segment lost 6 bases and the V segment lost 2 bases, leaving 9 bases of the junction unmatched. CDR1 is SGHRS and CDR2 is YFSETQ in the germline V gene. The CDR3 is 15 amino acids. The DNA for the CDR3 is TGCGCCAGCAGCTTTGAGGGGGCGGTATGGGATACGCAGTATTTT. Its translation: CASSFEGAVWDTQYF.

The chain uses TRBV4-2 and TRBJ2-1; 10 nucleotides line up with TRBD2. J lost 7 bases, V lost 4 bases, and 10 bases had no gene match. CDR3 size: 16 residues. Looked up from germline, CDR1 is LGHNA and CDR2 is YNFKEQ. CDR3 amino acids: CASSPQRGGPLNEQFF. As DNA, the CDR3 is TGTGCCAGCAGCCCTCAGCGGGGGGGCCCCCTAAATGAGCAGTTCTTC.

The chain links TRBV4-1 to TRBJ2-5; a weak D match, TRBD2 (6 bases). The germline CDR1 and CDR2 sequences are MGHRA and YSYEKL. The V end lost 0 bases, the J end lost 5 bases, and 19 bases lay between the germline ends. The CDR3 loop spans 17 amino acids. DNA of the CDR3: TGCGCCAGCAGCCAAGATTTAATGCGGGGTCGTGGGGAGACCCAGTACTTC. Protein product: CASSQDLMRGRGETQYF.

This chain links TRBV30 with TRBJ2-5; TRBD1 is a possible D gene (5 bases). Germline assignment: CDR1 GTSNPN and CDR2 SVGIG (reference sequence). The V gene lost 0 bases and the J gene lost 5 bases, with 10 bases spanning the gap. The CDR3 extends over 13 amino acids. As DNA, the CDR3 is TGTGCCTGGAGTGTTTTGGGGCAGGAGACCCAGTACTTC. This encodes CAWSVLGQETQYF.

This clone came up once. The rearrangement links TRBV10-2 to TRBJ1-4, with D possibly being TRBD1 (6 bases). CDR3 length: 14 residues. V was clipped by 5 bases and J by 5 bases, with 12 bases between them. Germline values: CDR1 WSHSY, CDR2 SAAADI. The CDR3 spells CASSSRQVNEKLFF. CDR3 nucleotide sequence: TGCGCCAGCAGTTCAAGACAGGTGAATGAAAAACTGTTTTTT.

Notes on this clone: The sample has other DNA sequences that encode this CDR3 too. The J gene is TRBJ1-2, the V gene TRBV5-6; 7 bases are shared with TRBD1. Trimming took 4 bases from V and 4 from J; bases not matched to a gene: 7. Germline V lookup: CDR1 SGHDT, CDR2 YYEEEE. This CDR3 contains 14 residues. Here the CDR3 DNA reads TGTGCCAGCAGCCTAAACAGGGGTGCCTATGGCTACACCTTC. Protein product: CASSLNRGAYGYTF. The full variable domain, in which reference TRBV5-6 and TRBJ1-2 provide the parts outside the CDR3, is DAGVTQSPTHLIKTRGQQVTLRCSPKSGHDTVSWYQQALGQGPQFIFQYYEEEERQRGNFPDRFSGHQFPNYSSELNVNALLLGDSALYLCASSLNRGAYGYTFGSGTRLTVV.

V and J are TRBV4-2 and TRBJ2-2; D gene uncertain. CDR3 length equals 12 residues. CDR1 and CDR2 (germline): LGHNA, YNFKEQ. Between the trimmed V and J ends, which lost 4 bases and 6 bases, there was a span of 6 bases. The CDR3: CASSLFSGELFF. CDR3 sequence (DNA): TGTGCCAGCAGCCTCTTCTCCGGGGAGCTGTTTTTT.

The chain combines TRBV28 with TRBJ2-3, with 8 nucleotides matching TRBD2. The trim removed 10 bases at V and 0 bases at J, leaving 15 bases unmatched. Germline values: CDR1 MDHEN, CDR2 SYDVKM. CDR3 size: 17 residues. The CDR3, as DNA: TGTGCCACCTCACGGGGGGGCTTTGGATCTAGCACAGATACGCAGTATTTT. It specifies CATSRGGFGSSTDTQYF.

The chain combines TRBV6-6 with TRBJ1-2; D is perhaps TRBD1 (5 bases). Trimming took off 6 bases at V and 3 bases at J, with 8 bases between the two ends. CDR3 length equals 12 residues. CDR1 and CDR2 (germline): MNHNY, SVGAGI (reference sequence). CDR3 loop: CASREGDYGYTF. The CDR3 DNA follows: TGTGCCAGCAGGGAAGGGGACTATGGCTACACCTTC.